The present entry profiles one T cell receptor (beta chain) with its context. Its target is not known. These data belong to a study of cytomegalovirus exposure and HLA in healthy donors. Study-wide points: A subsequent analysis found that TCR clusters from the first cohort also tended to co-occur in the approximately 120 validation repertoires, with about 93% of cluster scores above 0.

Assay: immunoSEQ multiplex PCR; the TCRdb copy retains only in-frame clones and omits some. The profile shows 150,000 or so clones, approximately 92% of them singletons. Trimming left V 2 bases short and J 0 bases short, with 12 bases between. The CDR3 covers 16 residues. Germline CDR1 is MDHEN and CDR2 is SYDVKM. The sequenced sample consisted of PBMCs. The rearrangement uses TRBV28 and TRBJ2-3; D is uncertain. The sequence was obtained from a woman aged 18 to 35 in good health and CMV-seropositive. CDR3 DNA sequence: TGTGCCAGCAGTTTACCTCTAGATATTAGCACAGATACGCAGTATTTT. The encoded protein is CASSLPLDISTDTQYF.